This T cell receptor beta chain is from a study of vaccination and CD4 T cells after COVID-19. Study-level findings and limits: Spike mono-reactive status applied to 304 of 307 vaccine-specific clones in convalescent patients.

Trimming removed 4 bases from V and 5 bases from J; junction bases left unmatched: 4. The germline V gene encodes CDR1 SGHNT and CDR2 YYREEE (reference sequence). The CDR3 contains 13 residues. Only a few counts were recorded for this clonotype. Its antigen remains unidentified. The treatment is: approximately 11-day PBMC culture with coronavirus spike peptide pools or control peptides (ViraFEST assay). The Oncomine TCR Beta short-read assay was applied to DNA of cultured CD4+ T cells. From the PCR reads, TCRdb called clonotypes with MiXCR, one entry per CDR3 protein. This table has about 14,000 distinct CDR3 sequences, around 53% appearing once.

The sequenced material came from CD4+ T cells from blood, cultured in vitro. This TCR derives from a human donor who had recovered from COVID-19. The chain joins TRBV5-4 to TRBJ2-3; 7 bases agree with TRBD2. Here the CDR3 DNA reads TGTGCCAGCAGCCCTCCGGGGGGAGATACGCAGTATTTT. The encoded protein is CASSPPGGDTQYF.